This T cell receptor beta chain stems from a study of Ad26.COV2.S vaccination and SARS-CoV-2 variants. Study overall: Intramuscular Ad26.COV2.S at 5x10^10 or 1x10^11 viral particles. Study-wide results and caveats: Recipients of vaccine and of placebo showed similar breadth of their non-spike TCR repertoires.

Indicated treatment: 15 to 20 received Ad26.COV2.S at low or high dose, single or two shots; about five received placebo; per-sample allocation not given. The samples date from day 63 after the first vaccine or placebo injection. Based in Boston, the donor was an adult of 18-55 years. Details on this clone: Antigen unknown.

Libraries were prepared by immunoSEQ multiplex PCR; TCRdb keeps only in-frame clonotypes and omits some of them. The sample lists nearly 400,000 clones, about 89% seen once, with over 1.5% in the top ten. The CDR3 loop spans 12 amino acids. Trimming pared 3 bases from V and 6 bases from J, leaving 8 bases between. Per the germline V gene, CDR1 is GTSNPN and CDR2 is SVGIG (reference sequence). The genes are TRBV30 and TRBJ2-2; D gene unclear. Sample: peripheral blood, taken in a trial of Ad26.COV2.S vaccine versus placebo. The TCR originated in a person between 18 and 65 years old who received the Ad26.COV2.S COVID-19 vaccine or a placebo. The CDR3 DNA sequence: TGTGCCTGGAGACGGTTACCCGGGGAGCTGTTTTTT. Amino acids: CAWRRLPGELFF.